This T cell receptor (beta chain) was obtained from a study of OX40 agonist ivuxolimab in advanced cancers. Across the whole study: Of mixed ages from 23 to 79 and averaging around 60 years, the group was over 80% male.

TCRdb's copy holds only in-frame clones and misses some; the assay was immunoSEQ multiplex PCR. Of fewer than 85,000 clones listed, 70% to 90% are singletons. General study results and limits: Some patients without response likewise showed low normalized clonal expansion. At doses 0.1 to 3.0 mg/kg, CD4+ and CD8+ clones expanded.

This CDR3 comprises 13 residues. V was clipped by 5 bases and J by 5 bases, with 12 bases between them. The germline gives CDR1 MDHEN, CDR2 SYDVKM. For this clone: Antigen: not known.

The chain links TRBV28 to TRBJ2-5, with D tentatively TRBD2 (5 bases). The sample in question was CD4+ or CD8+ T cells sorted from blood, obtained in a trial of the OX40 agonist ivuxolimab. This clonotype was obtained from an adult with an advanced solid tumor such as melanoma, head and neck, liver or kidney cancer. CDR3 residues: CASSRGVAETQYF. DNA for the CDR3: TGTGCCAGCAGTCGTGGGGTAGCGGAGACCCAGTACTTC.